This T cell receptor (beta chain) came from a study of blood T cell repertoires in COVID-19. Turning to the study itself: Some COVID-19 samples were acute and others convalescent; all came from the United States, Italy and Spain. T cells, B-cell-depleted T cells, or PBMCs provided the cDNA or gDNA that served as material.

The V gene lost 0 bases and the J gene lost 6 bases, with 10 bases spanning the gap. The CDR3 has 13 residues. CDR1 is SGHRS and CDR2 is YFSETQ in the germline V gene. Authors' methods: From reference gene primer amplification, estimates of nucleated cell counts were derived. The assay was immunoSEQ multiplex PCR, and TCRdb's table has in-frame clones only and misses some. Clonal size and the V and J genes are those of that table, whereas D and trimming came from the DNA. The table records about 86,000 clones, approximately 88% of them present only once. The specimen was peripheral blood. The origin of this receptor is a woman aged 80 or over with active or convalescent COVID-19. The J gene is TRBJ2-7, the V gene TRBV5-1, with D possibly matching TRBD2 (5 bases). The CDR3 DNA follows: TGCGCCAGCAGCTTGGGTCCTAGCCTCGAGCAGTACTTC. This sequence encodes CASSLGPSLEQYF.